Listed below are T cell receptor beta chains from one sample, sequenced in a study of cytomegalovirus exposure and HLA in healthy donors. The repertoire was sequenced with immunoSEQ multiplex PCR; TCRdb's copy has only in-frame clones and lacks some. The sample gives about 190,000 clones, under 80% of which show up once; about 4.8% is in the top ten. The sample taken for sequencing was PBMCs. These receptor sequences come from a man younger than 45 in good health and CMV-seropositive. The CDR3 runs from the conserved cysteine through the conserved F or W. Each record gives: clone size, V gene, D gene, J gene, CDR3 protein, CDR3 DNA. D genes are given only for firm matches. Clone size, where shown, is once, few, many, or a class for clones that have expanded.

>few|TRBV14|TRBD1|TRBJ1-1
CASRGTGRDTEAFF
TGTGCCAGCCGCGGGACAGGGAGGGACACTGAAGCTTTCTTT
>NA|TRBV21-1|NA|TRBJ2-3
CASSARDRKGSNTQYF
TGTGCCAGCAGCGCGCGGGACAGGAAGGGAAGTAATACGCAGTATTTT
>NA|TRBV9|NA|TRBJ1-3
CASSVGARTDTGNTIYF
TGTGCCAGCAGCGTAGGGGCCAGGACAGATACTGGAAACACCATATATTTT
>few|TRBV18|TRBD1|TRBJ1-4
CASSQLQGPNEKLFF
TGTGCCAGCTCACAGCTACAGGGGCCCAATGAAAAACTGTTTTTT
>NA|TRBV19|NA|TRBJ2-2
CASSKGLLELFF
TGTGCCAGTAGTAAAGGACTCCTGGAGCTGTTTTTT
>NA|TRBV5-6|NA|TRBJ2-1
CASSLNGQPYNEQFF
TGTGCCAGCAGCTTGAACGGACAGCCTTACAATGAGCAGTTCTTC
>NA|TRBV7-7|NA|TRBJ2-1
CASSPSEEVYNEQFF
TGTGCTAGCAGCCCCTCCGAGGAGGTTTACAATGAGCAGTTCTTC
>NA|TRBV6-5|NA|TRBJ2-3
CASRRAGRDTQYF
TGTGCCAGCAGGAGGGCGGGGAGAGATACGCAGTATTTT
>NA|TRBV6-6|NA|TRBJ1-6
CASRKQGGYSPLHF
TGTGCCAGCAGAAAGCAGGGTGGATATTCACCCCTCCACTTT
>once|TRBV7-2|NA|TRBJ2-7
CASSTPGAEQYF
TGTGCCAGCAGCACCCCAGGGGCCGAGCAGTACTTC
>NA|TRBV5-4|NA|TRBJ1-1
CASSLQGQRDTEAFF
TGTGCCAGCAGCTTACAGGGTCAGAGGGACACTGAAGCTTTCTTT
>NA|TRBV7-9|NA|TRBJ2-7
CASSLDLGGGNEQYF
TGTGCCAGCAGCCTAGACCTGGGAGGGGGGAACGAGCAGTACTTC
>NA|TRBV6-5|NA|TRBJ2-2
CASNAGINTGELFF
TGTGCCAGCAACGCCGGGATTAACACCGGGGAGCTGTTTTTT
>NA|TRBV11-2|NA|TRBJ1-5
CASSLVGGQQPQHF
TGTGCCAGCAGCTTAGTAGGAGGTCAGCAGCCCCAGCATTTT
>NA|TRBV7-2|NA|TRBJ1-5
CASSFVRGQPQHF
TGTGCCAGCAGCTTCGTCAGGGGTCAGCCCCAGCATTTT
>NA|TRBV7-7|TRBD2|TRBJ2-1
CASSGTSGSNEQFF
TGTGCTAGCAGCGGGACTAGCGGTTCCAATGAGCAGTTCTTC
>NA|TRBV7-2|TRBD1|TRBJ1-1
CASSPTGGNMNTEAFF
TGTGCCAGCAGCCCGACAGGGGGAAACATGAACACTGAAGCTTTCTTT
>few|TRBV19|TRBD2|TRBJ2-3
CATSRLAGVADTQYF
TGTGCCACCTCTCGACTAGCGGGGGTGGCAGATACGCAGTATTTT
>NA|TRBV9|TRBD2|TRBJ2-1
CASSWGLAGPRDEQFF
TGTGCCAGCAGCTGGGGACTAGCGGGCCCAAGGGATGAGCAGTTCTTC
>NA|TRBV4-1|NA|TRBJ2-7
CASSQYTGPYEQYF
TGCGCCAGCAGCCAATACACAGGGCCCTACGAGCAGTACTTC
>NA|TRBV7-9|NA|TRBJ2-2
CASRQTRELFF
TGTGCCAGCAGACAAACCCGGGAGCTGTTTTTT
>NA|TRBV6-5|TRBD1|TRBJ1-1
CASEGTGATEAFF
TGTGCCAGCGAGGGGACAGGAGCTACTGAAGCTTTCTTT
>NA|TRBV6-5|NA|TRBJ1-5
CASSYDSNIRQPQHF
TGTGCCAGCAGTTATGACAGTAATATTCGGCAGCCCCAGCATTTT
>NA|TRBV7-8|NA|TRBJ1-2
CASSLANVQENYGYTF
TGTGCCAGCAGCTTAGCGAATGTTCAGGAAAACTATGGCTACACCTTC
>NA|TRBV5-6|TRBD1|TRBJ1-5
CASSLAVGARGLYNQPQHF
TGTGCCAGCAGCTTGGCCGTTGGGGCCAGGGGGCTTTACAATCAGCCCCAGCATTTT
>NA|TRBV9|TRBD2|TRBJ2-1
CASSVDRRTSGVYNEQFF
TGTGCCAGCAGCGTAGACAGGCGGACTAGCGGAGTGTACAATGAGCAGTTCTTC
>NA|TRBV7-2|TRBD2|TRBJ2-1
CASSLKAGDRNEQFF
TGTGCCAGCAGCTTAAAGGCGGGGGATCGCAATGAGCAGTTCTTC
>few|TRBV6-5|NA|TRBJ1-6
CASRDRNSPLHF
TGTGCCAGCAGGGACAGAAATTCACCCCTCCACTTT
>NA|TRBV6-5|NA|TRBJ2-3
CASSYGGGQSTDTQYF
TGTGCCAGCAGTTACGGGGGGGGCCAAAGCACAGATACGCAGTATTTT
>NA|TRBV5-1|NA|TRBJ2-1
CASSSEGEQFF
TGCGCCAGCAGCTCGGAGGGTGAGCAGTTCTTC
>NA|TRBV6-5|NA|TRBJ1-2
CASSYRSYGYTF
TGTGCCAGCAGTTACCGGTCCTATGGCTACACCTTC
>NA|TRBV6-5|NA|TRBJ1-1
CASSYSFRADTEAFF
TGTGCCAGCAGTTACTCGTTCAGGGCGGACACTGAAGCTTTCTTT
>NA|TRBV9|TRBD2|TRBJ2-2
CASSVAETSGIPGELFF
TGTGCCAGCAGCGTAGCTGAGACTAGCGGGATACCCGGGGAGCTGTTTTTT
>few|TRBV7-9|TRBD1|TRBJ1-2
CASSFGQVYGYTF
TGTGCCAGCAGCTTCGGACAGGTCTATGGCTACACCTTC
>NA|TRBV7-9|NA|TRBJ2-3
CASSLLSGTDTQYF
TGTGCCAGCAGCTTACTATCTGGCACAGATACGCAGTATTTT
>NA|TRBV4-2|TRBD2|TRBJ2-7
CASSQPGTSYEQYF
TGTGCCAGCAGCCAACCCGGGACTAGTTACGAGCAGTACTTC
>NA|TRBV5-1|TRBD2|TRBJ2-3
CASSLDSGGATDTQYF
TGCGCCAGCAGCTTGGATAGCGGGGGGGCCACAGATACGCAGTATTTT
>NA|TRBV7-2|NA|TRBJ1-6
CASSLGRGNSPLHF
TGTGCCAGCAGCTTAGGTAGAGGTAATTCACCCCTCCACTTT
>NA|TRBV13|NA|TRBJ2-7
CASSHGHTLSEQYF
TGTGCCAGCAGCCACGGACACACCCTCTCCGAGCAGTACTTC
>NA|TRBV18|NA|TRBJ2-1
CASSPGSGMMVNEQFF
TGTGCCAGCTCACCAGGATCCGGGATGATGGTCAATGAGCAGTTCTTC
>NA|TRBV4-2|TRBD1|TRBJ2-7
CASSQWGTGNNEQYF
TGTGCCAGCAGCCAGTGGGGGACAGGGAATAACGAGCAGTACTTC
>NA|TRBV7-2|TRBD2|TRBJ2-7
CASSLAGLAGGVEQYF
TGTGCCAGCAGCTTAGCCGGACTAGCGGGAGGAGTTGAGCAGTACTTC
>once|TRBV7-2|NA|TRBJ1-2
CASSLAPDYGYTF
TGTGCCAGCAGCCTAGCCCCAGACTATGGCTACACCTTC
>NA|TRBV2|NA|TRBJ2-3
CASSVSPRDTQYF
TGTGCCAGCAGTGTGAGTCCCAGGGATACGCAGTATTTT
>NA|TRBV2|TRBD1|TRBJ1-4
CASSGRTGHEKLFF
TGTGCCAGCAGCGGAAGGACAGGGCACGAAAAACTGTTTTTT
>NA|TRBV7-9|TRBD1|TRBJ2-5
CASSVDRVETQYF
TGTGCCAGCAGCGTGGACAGGGTTGAGACCCAGTACTTC
>NA|TRBV6-4|TRBD1|TRBJ2-6
CASSETGPGANVLTF
TGTGCCAGCAGTGAGACAGGGCCTGGGGCCAACGTCCTGACTTTC
>NA|TRBV7-9|NA|TRBJ1-6
CASSSRQVPDSPLHF
TGTGCCAGCAGCAGCAGACAGGTGCCCGATTCACCCCTCCACTTT
>NA|TRBV9|TRBD1|TRBJ1-1
CASSVEGDRGVGTEAFF
TGTGCCAGCAGCGTAGAGGGGGACAGGGGAGTGGGGACTGAAGCTTTCTTT
>NA|TRBV28|NA|TRBJ2-7
CASSLGGYEQYF
TGTGCCAGCAGTTTGGGAGGCTACGAGCAGTACTTC
>NA|TRBV19|TRBD1|TRBJ1-2
CASTQPSSGGLGYTF
TGTGCCAGTACCCAACCCTCCTCAGGGGGCCTTGGCTACACCTTC
>NA|TRBV7-9|NA|TRBJ1-2
CSSSLARANRLDGYTF
TGTTCCAGCAGCTTAGCGAGGGCCAACAGACTGGATGGCTACACCTTC